This T cell receptor beta chain was sequenced during a study of neurological immune-mediated disorders. Study-wide points: There were no CDR3 amino acid sequences shared by expanded clones across subjects, a result suggesting private repertoires in all groups.

Comment on this clonotype: Its antigen is still unknown.

There are 11 residues in the CDR3. Germline V CDR1 and CDR2: LGHNA, YSLEER. Between the trimmed V and J ends, which lost 8 bases and 12 bases, there was a span of 17 bases. Synthesis of cDNA used 5'RACE (with 10-nucleotide random UMIs). Each sequencing run yielded over 190 million TCR-beta sequences from 15-18 subjects. MiXCR was run by TCRdb on the 5' RACE reads, yielding one entry per CDR3 protein. The sample lists roughly 32,000 distinct CDR3 sequences, approximately 15% occurring once. The unsorted libraries originated from 2 million PBMCs kept at -80 C. Sample: PBMCs. The TCR originated in a man aged 65 to 79 in good health. The J gene is TRBJ2-7, the V gene TRBV4-3; tentatively, D is TRBD1 or TRBD2 (6 bases each). DNA for the CDR3: TGCGCCAGCCAAGGACGGGGGCCCCGGTACTTC. Translating it yields CASQGRGPRYF.